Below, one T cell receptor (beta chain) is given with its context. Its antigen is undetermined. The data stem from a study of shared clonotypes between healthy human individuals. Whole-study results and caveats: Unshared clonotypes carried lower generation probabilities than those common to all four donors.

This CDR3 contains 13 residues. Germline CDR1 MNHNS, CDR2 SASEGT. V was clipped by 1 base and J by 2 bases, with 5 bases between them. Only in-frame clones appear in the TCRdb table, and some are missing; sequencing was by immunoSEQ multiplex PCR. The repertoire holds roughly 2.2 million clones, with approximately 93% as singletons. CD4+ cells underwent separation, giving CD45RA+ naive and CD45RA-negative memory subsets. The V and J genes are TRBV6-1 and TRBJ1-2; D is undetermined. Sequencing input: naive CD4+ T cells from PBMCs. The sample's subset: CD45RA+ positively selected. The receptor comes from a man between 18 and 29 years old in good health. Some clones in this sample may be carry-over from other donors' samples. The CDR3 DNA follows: TGTGCCAGCAGTGAAGGAGCCAACTATGGCTACACCTTC. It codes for CASSEGANYGYTF.